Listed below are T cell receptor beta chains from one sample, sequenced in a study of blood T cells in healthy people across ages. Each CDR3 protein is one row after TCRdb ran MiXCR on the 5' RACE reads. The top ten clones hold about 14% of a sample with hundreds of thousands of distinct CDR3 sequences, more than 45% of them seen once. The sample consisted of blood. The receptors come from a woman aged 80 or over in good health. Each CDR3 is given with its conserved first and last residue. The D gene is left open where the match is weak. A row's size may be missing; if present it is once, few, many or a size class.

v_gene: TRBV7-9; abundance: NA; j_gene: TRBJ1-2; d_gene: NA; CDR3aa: CASSLLGGANYYGYTF; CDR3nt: TGTGCCAGCAGTCTCCTCGGGGGGGCAAACTACTATGGCTACACCTTC
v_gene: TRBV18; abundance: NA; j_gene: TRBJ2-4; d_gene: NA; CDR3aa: CASSPGQENLAKNIQYF; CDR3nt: TGTGCCAGCTCCCCGGGCCAGGAGAATTTAGCCAAAAACATTCAGTACTTC
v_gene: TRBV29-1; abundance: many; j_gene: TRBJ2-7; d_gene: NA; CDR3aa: CSVGPPMREQYF; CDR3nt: TGCAGCGTTGGCCCTCCTATGCGGGAGCAGTACTTC
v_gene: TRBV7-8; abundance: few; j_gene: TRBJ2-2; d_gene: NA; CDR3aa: CASSPGGQNTGELFF; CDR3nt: TGTGCCAGCAGCCCAGGTGGGCAGAACACCGGGGAGCTGTTTTTT
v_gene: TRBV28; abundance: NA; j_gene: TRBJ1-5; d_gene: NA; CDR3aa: CASSFIGNRPQHF; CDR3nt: TGTGCCAGCAGTTTTATTGGCAATCGGCCCCAGCATTTT
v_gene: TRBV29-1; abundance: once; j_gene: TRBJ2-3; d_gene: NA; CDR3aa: CSGTPGADTQYF; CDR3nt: TGCAGCGGTACCCCGGGGGCAGATACGCAGTATTTT
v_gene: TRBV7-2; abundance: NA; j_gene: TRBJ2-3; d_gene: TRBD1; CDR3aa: CASSPRQGTRTDTQYF; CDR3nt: TGTGCCAGCAGCCCCCGACAGGGGACGAGAACAGATACGCAGTATTTT
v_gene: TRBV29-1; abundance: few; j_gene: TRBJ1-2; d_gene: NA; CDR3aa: CSVEETRPNYGYTF; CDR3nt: TGCAGCGTTGAAGAAACACGACCTAACTATGGCTACACCTTC
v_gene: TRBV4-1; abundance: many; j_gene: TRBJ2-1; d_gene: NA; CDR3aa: CASSQSGVGSYNEQFF; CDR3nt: TGCGCCAGCAGCCAGAGTGGGGTCGGGTCCTACAATGAGCAGTTCTTC
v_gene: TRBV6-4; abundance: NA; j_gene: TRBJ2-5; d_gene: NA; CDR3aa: CASSRSRAEGETQYF; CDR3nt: TGTGCCAGCAGCCGTTCCCGGGCGGAAGGGGAGACCCAGTACTTC
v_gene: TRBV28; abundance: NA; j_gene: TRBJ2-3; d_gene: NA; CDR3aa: CASSLAGTGADTQYF; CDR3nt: TGTGCCAGCAGTTTGGCCGGGACCGGGGCGGATACGCAGTATTTT
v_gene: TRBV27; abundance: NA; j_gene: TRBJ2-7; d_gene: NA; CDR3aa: CASSLQQGKYNEQYF; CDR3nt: TGTGCCAGCAGTTTACAGCAGGGGAAGTACAATGAGCAGTACTTC
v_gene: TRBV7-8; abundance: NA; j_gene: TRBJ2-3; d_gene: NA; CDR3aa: CASSLMRSVTDTQYF; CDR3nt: TGTGCCAGCAGCTTAATGAGGTCCGTTACAGATACGCAGTATTTT
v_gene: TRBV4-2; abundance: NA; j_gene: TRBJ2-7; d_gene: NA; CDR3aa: CASSQDGTSSDGEQYF; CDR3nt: TGTGCCAGCAGCCAAGATGGGACTTCAAGCGACGGCGAGCAGTACTTC
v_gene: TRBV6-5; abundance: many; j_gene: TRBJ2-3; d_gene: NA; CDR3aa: CASSDVEADTQYF; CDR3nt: TGTGCCAGCAGTGACGTGGAAGCGGATACGCAGTATTTT
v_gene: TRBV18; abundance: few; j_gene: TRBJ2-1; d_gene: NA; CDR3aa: CASSPIPYNEQFF; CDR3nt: TGTGCCAGCTCACCAATCCCCTACAATGAGCAGTTCTTC
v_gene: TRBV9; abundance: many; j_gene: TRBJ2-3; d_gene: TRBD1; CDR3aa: CASSVGTGLTDTQYF; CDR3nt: TGTGCCAGCAGCGTCGGGACAGGACTCACAGATACGCAGTATTTT
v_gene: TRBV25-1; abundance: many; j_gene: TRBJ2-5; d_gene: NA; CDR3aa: CASSELGTGPETQYF; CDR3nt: TGTGCCAGCAGTGAATTGGGGACGGGACCAGAGACCCAGTACTTC
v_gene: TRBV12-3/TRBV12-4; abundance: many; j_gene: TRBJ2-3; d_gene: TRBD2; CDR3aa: CASSRGGLEDTQYF; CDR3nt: TGTGCCAGCAGCCGCGGGGGGCTCGAAGATACGCAGTATTTT
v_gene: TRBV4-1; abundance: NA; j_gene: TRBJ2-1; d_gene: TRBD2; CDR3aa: CASSPNPSGRGLNEQFF; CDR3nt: TGCGCCAGCAGTCCTAATCCTAGCGGGAGGGGGCTCAATGAGCAGTTCTTC
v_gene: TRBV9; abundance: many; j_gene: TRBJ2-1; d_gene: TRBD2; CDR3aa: CASSRLLAGGPYNEQFF; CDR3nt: TGTGCCAGCAGCCGTTTGCTAGCGGGGGGGCCCTACAATGAGCAGTTCTTC
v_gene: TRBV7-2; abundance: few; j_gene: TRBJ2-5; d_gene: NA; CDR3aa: CASSCGFSETQYF; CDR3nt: TGTGCCAGCAGCTGCGGCTTCTCGGAGACCCAGTACTTC
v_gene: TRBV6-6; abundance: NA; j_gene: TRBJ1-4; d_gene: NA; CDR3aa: CAARSEKLFF; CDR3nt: TGTGCGGCCAGGAGTGAAAAACTGTTTTTT
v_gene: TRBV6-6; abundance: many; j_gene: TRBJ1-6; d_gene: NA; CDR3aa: CASSGGNSPLHF; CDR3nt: TGTGCCAGCAGCGGTGGGAATTCACCCCTCCACTTT
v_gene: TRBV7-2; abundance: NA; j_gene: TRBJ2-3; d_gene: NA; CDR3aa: CASSFSPGRQDTQYF; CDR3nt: TGTGCCAGCAGCTTTTCTCCCGGGCGTCAAGATACGCAGTATTTT
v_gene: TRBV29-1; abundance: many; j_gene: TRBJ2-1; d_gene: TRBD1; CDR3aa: CSPLLQGARFIEQFF; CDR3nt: TGCAGCCCCCTTCTGCAGGGGGCTCGCTTTATTGAGCAGTTCTTC
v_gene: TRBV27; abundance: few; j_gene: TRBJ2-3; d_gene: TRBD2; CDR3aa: CASFPPGLAGATDTQYF; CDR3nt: TGTGCCAGCTTTCCTCCGGGACTAGCGGGAGCCACAGATACGCAGTATTTT
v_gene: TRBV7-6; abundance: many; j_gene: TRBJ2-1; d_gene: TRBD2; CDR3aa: CASSFQTSSGWNEQFF; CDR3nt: TGTGCCAGCAGCTTCCAGACTAGCAGTGGTTGGAATGAGCAGTTCTTC
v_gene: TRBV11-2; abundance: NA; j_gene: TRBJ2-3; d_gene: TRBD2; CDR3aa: CASSDRLAGGRDTQYF; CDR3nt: TGTGCCAGCAGCGACCGACTAGCGGGGGGGAGGGATACGCAGTATTTT
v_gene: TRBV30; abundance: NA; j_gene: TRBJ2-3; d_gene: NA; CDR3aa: CAWSVRHRDTQYF; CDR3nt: TGTGCCTGGAGTGTACGCCACCGCGATACGCAGTATTTT
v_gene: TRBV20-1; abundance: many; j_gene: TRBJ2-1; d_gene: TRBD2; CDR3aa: CSARASGRKQFF; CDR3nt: TGCAGTGCTAGAGCTAGCGGGAGAAAGCAGTTCTTC
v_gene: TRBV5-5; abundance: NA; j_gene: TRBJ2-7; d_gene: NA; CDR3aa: CASSLATGFDEQYF; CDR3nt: TGTGCCAGCAGCTTGGCCACAGGGTTCGACGAGCAGTACTTC
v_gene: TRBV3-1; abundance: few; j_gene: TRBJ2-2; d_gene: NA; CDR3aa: CASSQGGARPGELFF; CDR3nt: TGTGCCAGCAGCCAAGGAGGTGCGAGACCCGGGGAGCTGTTTTTT
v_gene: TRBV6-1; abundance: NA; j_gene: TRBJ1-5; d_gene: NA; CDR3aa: CASSEAGRGAGPQHF; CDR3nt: TGTGCCAGCAGTGAAGCGGGTCGGGGAGCGGGGCCCCAGCATTTT
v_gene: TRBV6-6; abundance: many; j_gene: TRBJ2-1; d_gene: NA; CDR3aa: CASRGLLYNEQFF; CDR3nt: TGTGCCAGCCGGGGACTTTTATACAATGAGCAGTTCTTC
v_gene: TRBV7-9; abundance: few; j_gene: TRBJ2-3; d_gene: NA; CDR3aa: CASSSPDRTSTDQQYF; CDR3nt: TGTGCCAGCAGCTCCCCGGACAGAACAAGCACAGATCAGCAGTATTTT
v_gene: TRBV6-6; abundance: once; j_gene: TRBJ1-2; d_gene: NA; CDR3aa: CASRTGPSNGYTF; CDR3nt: TGTGCCAGCCGCACGGGACCGTCCAACGGCTACACCTTC
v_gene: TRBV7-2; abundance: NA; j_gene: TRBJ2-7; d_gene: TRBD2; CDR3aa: CASSPYSGGTYEQYF; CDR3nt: TGTGCCAGCAGCCCCTATAGCGGGGGCACCTACGAGCAGTACTTC
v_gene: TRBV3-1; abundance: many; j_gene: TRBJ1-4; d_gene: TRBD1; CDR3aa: CASSLQGALNEKLFF; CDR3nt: TGTGCCAGCAGCTTACAGGGGGCGCTTAATGAAAAACTGTTTTTT
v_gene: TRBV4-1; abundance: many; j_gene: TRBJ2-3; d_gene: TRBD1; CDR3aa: CASSQDFGQGVRDTQYF; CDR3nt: TGCGCCAGCAGCCAAGATTTTGGGCAGGGGGTTAGAGATACGCAGTATTTT
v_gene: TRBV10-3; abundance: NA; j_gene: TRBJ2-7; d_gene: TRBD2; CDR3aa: CAISERASGSSYEQYF; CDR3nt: TGTGCCATCAGTGAGAGGGCTAGCGGGAGCTCCTACGAGCAGTACTTC
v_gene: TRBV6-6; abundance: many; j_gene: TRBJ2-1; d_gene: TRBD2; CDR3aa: CASSRGGLYNEQFF; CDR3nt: TGTGCCAGCAGCCGGGGAGGGCTTTACAATGAGCAGTTCTTC
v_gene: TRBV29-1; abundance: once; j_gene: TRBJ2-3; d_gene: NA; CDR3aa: CSVELEGPDTQYF; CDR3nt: TGCAGCGTTGAACTCGAAGGCCCAGATACGCAGTATTTT
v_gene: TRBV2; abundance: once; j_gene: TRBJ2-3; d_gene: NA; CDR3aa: CASSAGSAGTDTQYF; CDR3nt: TGTGCCAGCAGTGCAGGGTCGGCTGGCACAGATACGCAGTATTTT
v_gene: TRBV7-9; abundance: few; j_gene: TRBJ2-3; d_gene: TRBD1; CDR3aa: CASSRSDRGAGDTQYF; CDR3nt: TGTGCCAGCAGTCGTTCCGACAGGGGGGCGGGAGATACGCAGTATTTT
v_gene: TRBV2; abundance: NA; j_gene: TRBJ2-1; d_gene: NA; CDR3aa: CASSGGRGRGEQFF; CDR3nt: TGTGCCAGCAGTGGTGGCAGGGGCCGGGGTGAGCAGTTCTTC
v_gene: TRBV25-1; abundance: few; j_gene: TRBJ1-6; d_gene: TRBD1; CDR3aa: CASSALKTGASYNSPLHF; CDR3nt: TGTGCCAGCAGTGCCCTAAAGACAGGGGCTTCCTATAATTCACCCCTCCACTTT
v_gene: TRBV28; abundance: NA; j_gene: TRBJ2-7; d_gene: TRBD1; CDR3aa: CASVTGYEQYF; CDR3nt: TGTGCCAGCGTGACAGGGTACGAGCAGTACTTC
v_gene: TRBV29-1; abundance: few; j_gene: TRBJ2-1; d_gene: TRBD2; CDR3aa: CSVERGSGKNEQFF; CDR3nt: TGCAGCGTTGAACGAGGGAGCGGGAAAAATGAGCAGTTCTTC
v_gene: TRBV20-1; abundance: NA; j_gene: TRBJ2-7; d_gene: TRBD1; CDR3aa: CSATPGTGIYEQYF; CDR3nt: TGCAGTGCTACCCCCGGGACAGGAATTTACGAGCAGTACTTC
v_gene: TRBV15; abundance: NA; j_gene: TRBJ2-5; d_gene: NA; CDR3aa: CATSRGREFQETQYF; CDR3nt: TGTGCCACCAGCAGAGGAAGGGAATTCCAAGAGACCCAGTACTTC
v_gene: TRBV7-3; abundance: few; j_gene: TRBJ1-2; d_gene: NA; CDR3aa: CASSLGPAYGYTF; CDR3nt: TGTGCCAGCAGCTTAGGCCCTGCGTATGGCTACACCTTC
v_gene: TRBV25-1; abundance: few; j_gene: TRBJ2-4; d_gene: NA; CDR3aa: CASSEFRGQQYF; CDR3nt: TGTGCCAGCAGTGAATTTAGGGGTCAGCAGTACTTC
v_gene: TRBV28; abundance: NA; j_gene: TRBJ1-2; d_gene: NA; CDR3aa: CASSGLGGYTF; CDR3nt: TGTGCCAGCAGCGGACTGGGAGGCTACACCTTC
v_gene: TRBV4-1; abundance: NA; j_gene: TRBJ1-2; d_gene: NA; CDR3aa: CASSARDMPGLLATTF; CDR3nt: TGCGCCAGCAGCGCCCGGGACATGCCGGGGTTGTTGGCAACCACCTTC
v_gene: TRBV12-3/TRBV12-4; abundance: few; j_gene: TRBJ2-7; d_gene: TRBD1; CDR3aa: CASRRTGAYEQYF; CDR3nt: TGTGCCAGCAGGCGCACAGGGGCCTACGAGCAGTACTTC
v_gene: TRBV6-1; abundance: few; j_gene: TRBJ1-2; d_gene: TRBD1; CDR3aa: CASRYGQGPDYGYTF; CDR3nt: TGTGCCAGCAGGTACGGACAGGGGCCGGACTATGGCTACACCTTC
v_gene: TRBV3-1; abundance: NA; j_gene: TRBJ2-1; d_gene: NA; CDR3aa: CASQVGTAPHEQFF; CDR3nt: TGTGCCAGCCAGGTGGGGACTGCGCCCCATGAGCAGTTCTTC
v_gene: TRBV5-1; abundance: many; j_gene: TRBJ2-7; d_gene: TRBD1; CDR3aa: CASSLRASGTDLHEQYF; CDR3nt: TGCGCCAGCAGCCTACGAGCTTCCGGGACAGACCTTCACGAGCAGTACTTC